The clone carrying this T cell receptor (beta chain) was found once. The data were taken from a study of T cell changes during pregnancy in multiple sclerosis. Some clones are missing from TCRdb's copy, which holds only in-frame ones; the method was immunoSEQ multiplex PCR. The top ten hold approximately 0.25% of the sample, which has about 50,000 clones, 80% to 95% seen once. The CDR3 covers 14 residues. Germline CDR1 reads KGHSH; CDR2 reads LQKENI. The V and J ends lost 5 bases and 2 bases, in that order; junction bases with no gene match: 4. This TCR was sampled from a female donor with multiple sclerosis, enrolled in a pregnancy study. The material was CD4+ T cells from peripheral blood mononuclear cells, obtained in the second trimester of pregnancy. V gene TRBV18 combines with J gene TRBJ1-2; the match to TRBD1 covers 8 bases. This chain's CDR3 is CASSVQGDNYGYTF. The CDR3 DNA follows: TGTGCCAGCTCAGTACAGGGGGACAACTATGGCTACACCTTC.